The entry below describes one T cell receptor (beta chain). The target antigen is unknown. For TCR beta, cDNA was produced by 5'RACE template switching with UMIs. TCRdb reprocessed the 5' RACE reads; each CDR3 protein has one entry and no DNA is given. Its clone listing holds 300,000 or so distinct CDR3 sequences. The CDR3 is 14 amino acids. The germline CDR1 and CDR2 sequences are DFQATT and SNEGSKA (reference sequence). This entry is derived from a study of T cells expressing NK-cell markers. The wider study: Researchers got TCR beta repertoires out of sorted CD3+CD56+NKG2C+, CD3+CD56+NKG2C- and CD3+CD56-NKG2C+ T cells. General observations from the study: Where four donors were concerned, these clonotypes also led the CD3+CD56-NKG2C+ fraction.

Sequenced sample: blood T cells: a sorted CD56 or NKG2C T cell subset, CD4+ or CD8+ T cells, or bulk PBMC T cells (not recorded which). The receptor was isolated from a woman between 18 and 75 years old in good health. J is TRBJ2-1 and V is TRBV20-1; TCRdb returns TRBD2, unconfirmable since there is no DNA. The CDR3 loop reads CSASPGGPRDEQFF.